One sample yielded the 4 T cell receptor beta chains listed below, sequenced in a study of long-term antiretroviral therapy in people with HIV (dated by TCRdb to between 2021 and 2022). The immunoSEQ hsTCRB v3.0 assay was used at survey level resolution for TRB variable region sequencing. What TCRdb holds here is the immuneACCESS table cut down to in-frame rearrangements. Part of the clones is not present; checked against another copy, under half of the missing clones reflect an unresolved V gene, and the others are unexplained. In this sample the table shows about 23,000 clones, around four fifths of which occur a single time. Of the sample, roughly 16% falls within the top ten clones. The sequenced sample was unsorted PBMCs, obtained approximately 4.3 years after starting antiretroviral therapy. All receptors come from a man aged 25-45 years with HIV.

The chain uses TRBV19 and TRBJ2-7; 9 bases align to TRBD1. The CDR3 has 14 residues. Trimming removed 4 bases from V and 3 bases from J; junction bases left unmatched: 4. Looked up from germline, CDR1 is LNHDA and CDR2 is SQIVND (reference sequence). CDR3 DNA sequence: TGTGCCAGTAGTACGGGACAGGGAAGCTACGAGCAGTACTTC. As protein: CASSTGQGSYEQYF.

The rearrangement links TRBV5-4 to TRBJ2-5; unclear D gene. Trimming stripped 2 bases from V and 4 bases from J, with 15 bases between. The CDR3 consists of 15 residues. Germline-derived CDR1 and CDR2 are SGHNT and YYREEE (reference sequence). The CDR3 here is CASSFKADTIETQYF. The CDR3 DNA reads TGTGCCAGCAGCTTTAAAGCTGACACCATAGAGACCCAGTACTTC.

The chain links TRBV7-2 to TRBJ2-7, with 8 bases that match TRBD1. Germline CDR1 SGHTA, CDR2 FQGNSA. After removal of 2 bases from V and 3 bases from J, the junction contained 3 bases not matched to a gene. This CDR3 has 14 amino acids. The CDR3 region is CASSLPGQGYEQYF. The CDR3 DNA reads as TGTGCCAGCAGCTTACCAGGACAGGGCTACGAGCAGTACTTC.

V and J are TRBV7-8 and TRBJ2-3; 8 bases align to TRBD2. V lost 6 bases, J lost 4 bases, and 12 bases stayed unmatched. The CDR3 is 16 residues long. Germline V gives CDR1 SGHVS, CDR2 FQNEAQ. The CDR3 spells CASSSRVAGRSDTQYF. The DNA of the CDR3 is TGTGCCAGCAGTTCGCGGGTAGCGGGAAGGTCAGATACGCAGTATTTT.